Presented here are 30 T cell receptor beta chains from one specimen sequenced in a study of blood T cell repertoires in COVID-19. Sequencing was performed with immunoSEQ multiplex PCR; in TCRdb, only in-frame clones are kept and a portion is missing. The table has around 140,000 clones, about 89% seen once. Material: peripheral blood. The receptors come from a middle-aged man who had recovered from COVID-19.

The V and J genes are TRBV11-2 and TRBJ2-2, with D maybe TRBD1 (6 bases). Trimming took 5 bases from V and 6 from J, leaving 10 bases between them. Germline assignment: CDR1 SGHAT and CDR2 FQNNGV. This CDR3 contains 13 residues. CDR3 DNA sequence: TGTGCCAGCAGCCTCCGACAGGCCGGGGAGCTGTTTTTT. Protein: CASSLRQAGELFF.

This clone was observed a single time. The rearrangement joins TRBV5-1 to TRBJ2-7, with 7 bases aligning to TRBD2. The ends lost 0 bases at V and 1 base at J; junction bases unmatched: 13. This CDR3 contains 18 residues. Germline CDR1 and CDR2: SGHRS and YFSETQ. CDR3 loop: CASSLAWSSAGESYEQYF. CDR3 bases: TGCGCCAGCAGCTTGGCCTGGTCTTCCGCGGGGGAATCCTACGAGCAGTACTTC.

The chain has TRBV11-3 and TRBJ2-7, with 8 bases matching TRBD1. In germline, CDR1 is SGHNT, CDR2 YENEEA. This CDR3 comprises 14 residues. V gave up 5 bases and J gave up 3 bases; unmatched junction bases: 6. The chain's CDR3 is CASSPRTGNYEQYF. The CDR3 DNA follows: TGTGCCAGCAGCCCAAGGACAGGGAACTACGAGCAGTACTTC. Full variable domain (missing parts from reference TRBV11-3 and TRBJ2-7): EAGVVQSPRYKIIEKKQPVAFWCNPISGHNTLYWYLQNLGQGPELLIRYENEEAVDDSQLPKDRFSAERLKGVDSTLKIQPAELGDSAVYLCASSPRTGNYEQYFGPGTRLTVT.

In this sample, this clone turned up once. V usage is TRBV7-6 and J usage is TRBJ2-7; 8 nucleotides line up with TRBD1. The CDR3 covers 15 residues. In germline, CDR1 is SGHVS, CDR2 FNYEAQ. V shed 5 bases and J 3 bases; nucleotides not matched to a gene: 9. The CDR3 region is CASSLGQGTIYEQYF. The CDR3 bases are TGTGCCAGCAGCCTCGGACAGGGAACAATCTACGAGCAGTACTTC.

The DNA for the CDR3 is TGTGCCAGCAGCTACGGGGGTAGCACAGATACGCAGTATTTT. Translating it yields CASSYGGSTDTQYF. The chain recombines TRBV7-2 with TRBJ2-3, with TRBD2 as a possible D gene (6 bases). The germline V gene encodes CDR1 SGHTA and CDR2 FQGNSA. The CDR3 is made up of 14 amino acids. Trimming stripped 4 bases from V and 0 bases from J, with 8 bases between.

The V and J genes are TRBV4-2 and TRBJ2-1; 13 nucleotides align to TRBD2. Per the germline V gene, CDR1 is LGHNA and CDR2 is YNFKEQ. This CDR3 has 15 amino acids. Unmatched junction bases numbered 2, after V lost 4 bases and J lost 5 bases. The CDR3 spells CASSPGLAGNNEQFF. CDR3 bases: TGTGCCAGCAGCCCGGGACTAGCGGGAAACAATGAGCAGTTCTTC.

J is TRBJ1-6 and V is TRBV7-2, with D possibly being TRBD1 (5 bases). The germline V and J ends were trimmed by 4 bases and 12 bases, with 16 bases remaining between them. CDR3 length: 14 residues. Germline V gives CDR1 SGHTA, CDR2 FQGNSA. CDR3 in DNA: TGTGCCAGCAGCTCAAGTCGGGGGGGGAGACCCCTCCACTTT. It yields the protein CASSSSRGGRPLHF.

The chain uses TRBV13 and TRBJ2-3; D is unresolved. This CDR3 comprises 15 residues. Looked up from germline, CDR1 is PRHDT and CDR2 is FYEKMQ (reference sequence). Trimming stripped 0 bases from V and 2 bases from J, with 9 bases between. Here the CDR3 reads CASSLGVALTDTQYF. DNA for the CDR3: TGTGCCAGCAGCTTAGGGGTGGCTCTCACAGATACGCAGTATTTT. The entire variable domain, with the rest obtained from reference TRBV13 and TRBJ2-3, is as follows: AAGVIQSPRHLIKEKRETATLKCYPIPRHDTVYWYQQGPGQDPQFLISFYEKMQSDKGSIPDRFSAQQFSDYHSELNMSSLELGDSALYFCASSLGVALTDTQYFGPGTRLTVL.

This clone was observed once. V is TRBV3-1 (or the pseudogene TRBV3-2) and J is TRBJ2-5; D perhaps matches TRBD1 (6 bases). The CDR3 sequence is 15 residues long. The germline CDR1 and CDR2 sequences are LGHDT and YNNKEL (reference sequence). Between the trimmed V and J ends, which lost 0 bases and 5 bases, there was a span of 13 bases. CDR3 DNA sequence: TGTGCCAGCAGCCAAGATTGGGGGCCAGAGGAGACCCAGTACTTC. Translation: CASSQDWGPEETQYF.

This chain joins TRBV5-8 and TRBJ2-5; 14 nucleotides line up with TRBD2. CDR1 and CDR2 (germline): SGHTS, YDEGEE. The CDR3 has 19 residues. V lost 2 bases and J lost 0; bases outside the gene matches: 9. The CDR3 protein is CASSFTGTSGGPYQETQYF. The CDR3 region has the DNA TGTGCCAGCAGCTTCACCGGGACTAGCGGGGGACCGTACCAAGAGACCCAGTACTTC. Together with reference TRBV5-8 and TRBJ2-5, the CDR3 gives the full variable domain: EAGVTQSPTHLIKTRGQQATLRCSPISGHTSVYWYQQALGLGLQFLLWYDEGEERNRGNFPPRFSGRQFPNYSSELNVNALELEDSALYLCASSFTGTSGGPYQETQYFGPGTRLLVL.

The chain couples TRBV5-6 to TRBJ2-7, with TRBD1 as a possible D gene (6 bases). V lost 4 bases and J 2 bases, leaving 16 bases between the germline ends. The CDR3 has 15 residues. Germline assignment: CDR1 SGHDT and CDR2 YYEEEE. CDR3 nucleotides: TGTGCCAGCAGCGGCAGGGGCCTCTTGGCCTACGAGCAGTACTTC. This gives the protein CASSGRGLLAYEQYF.

The chain uses TRBV11-3 and TRBJ1-3; D ambiguous. Trimming shortened V by 0 bases and J by 0 bases, and 9 bases separated the two germline ends. Germline CDR1 is SGHNT and CDR2 is YENEEA. CDR3 length equals 16 residues. CDR3 in amino acids: CASSLERGRSGNTIYF. In nucleotides, the CDR3 is TGTGCCAGCAGCTTAGAAAGAGGTCGCTCTGGAAACACCATATATTTT.

This chain links TRBV3-1 (or the pseudogene TRBV3-2) with TRBJ1-1; D may be TRBD1 (6 bases). CDR1 is LGHDT, CDR2 YNNKEL, per germline (reference sequence). Trimming shortened V by 0 bases and J by 5 bases, and 13 bases separated the two germline ends. There are 15 residues in the CDR3. This CDR3 is CASSQDPGGRTEAFF. The CDR3 bases are TGTGCCAGCAGCCAAGATCCGGGGGGCAGGACTGAAGCTTTCTTT.

In its sample, this clone was seen once. The V gene is TRBV9, the J gene TRBJ1-3; D is unresolved. This CDR3 comprises 15 residues. CDR1 is SGDLS, CDR2 YYNGEE, per germline. V lost 1 base and J 4 bases, leaving 12 bases between the germline ends. The chain's CDR3 is CASSVHGGEGNTIYF. As DNA, the CDR3 is TGTGCCAGCAGCGTACATGGCGGGGAGGGAAACACCATATATTTT.

The CDR3 here is CASSYSGGQAPQETQYF. The CDR3 bases are TGTGCCAGCAGTTACTCGGGCGGACAGGCGCCACAAGAGACCCAGTACTTC. The rearrangement links TRBV6-2 or TRBV6-3 to TRBJ2-5; 7 bases match TRBD1. From germline, CDR1 is MNHEY and CDR2 SVGEGT. The CDR3 extends over 17 amino acids. The V gene end was trimmed by 0 bases and the J gene end by 2 bases; junction bases not matched to a gene: 9.

The chain combines TRBV19 with TRBJ2-5; 8 nucleotides line up with TRBD1. The CDR3 has 14 amino acids. From germline, CDR1 is LNHDA and CDR2 SQIVND (reference sequence). The ends lost 3 bases at V and 2 bases at J; junction bases unmatched: 2. The CDR3 protein is CASSIGTGQETQYF. As DNA, the CDR3 is TGTGCCAGTAGTATCGGGACAGGACAAGAGACCCAGTACTTC. Variable domain in full (rest from reference TRBV19 and TRBJ2-5): DGGITQSPKYLFRKEGQNVTLSCEQNLNHDAMYWYRQDPGQGLRLIYYSQIVNDFQKGDIAEGYSVSREKKESFPLTVTSAQKNPTAFYLCASSIGTGQETQYFGPGTRLLVL.

The chain has TRBV13 and TRBJ1-1, with 9 bases matching TRBD1. This CDR3 comprises 15 residues. The germline CDR1 and CDR2 sequences are PRHDT and FYEKMQ (reference sequence). V trimming: 5 bases; J trimming: 2 bases; junction bases outside the gene matches: 6. This CDR3 reads CASSHRGQGNTEAFF. The CDR3 DNA reads TGTGCCAGCAGCCACAGGGGGCAGGGAAACACTGAAGCTTTCTTT.

The chain uses TRBV20-1 and TRBJ2-1; 8 nucleotides agree with TRBD2. Germline V lookup: CDR1 DFQATT, CDR2 SNEGSKA (reference sequence). This CDR3 is 14 amino acids long. V shed 3 bases and J 5 bases; nucleotides not matched to a gene: 6. This CDR3 reads CSASRGGGNNEQFF. The CDR3 nucleotides are TGCAGTGCTAGTCGGGGGGGTGGGAACAATGAGCAGTTCTTC.

This clone was seen ten or more times. Here the CDR3 DNA reads TGTGCCAGCAGTTTGTCGCAGGGAGGTAATCAGCCCCAGCATTTT. It yields the protein CASSLSQGGNQPQHF. The chain links TRBV27 to TRBJ1-5, with a tentative D call TRBD1 (5 bases). Trimming removed 3 bases at V and 4 bases at J, with 13 bases between. The germline CDR1 and CDR2 sequences are MNHEY and SMNVEV (reference sequence). The CDR3 is made up of 15 amino acids.

The rearrangement uses TRBV9 and TRBJ1-1; 9 nucleotides agree with TRBD1. The CDR3 runs to 16 residues. Losses at the gene ends were 4 bases for V and 0 bases for J; bases not matched to a gene: 7. The germline CDR1 and CDR2 sequences are SGDLS and YYNGEE. For the CDR3, the DNA is TGTGCCAGCAGCCCTAGGGGGACAGGGATGAACACTGAAGCTTTCTTT. Translated, it gives CASSPRGTGMNTEAFF.

The chain has TRBV10-3 and TRBJ1-3; D is unresolved. CDR3 size: 14 residues. The V end was cut by 4 bases, the J end by 4 bases, with 11 bases between. Germline loops: CDR1 ENHRY, CDR2 SYGVKD. The CDR3 spells CAISVGSQGNTIYF. The CDR3 DNA follows: TGTGCCATCAGTGTCGGGAGTCAGGGAAACACCATATATTTT.

This clone has a count of ten or more. For the CDR3, the DNA is TGTGCCAGCAGTCCTTCTGGAAACACCATATATTTT. Translated: CASSPSGNTIYF. This sequence joins TRBV11-2 and TRBJ1-3; D is undetermined. The germline gives CDR1 SGHAT, CDR2 FQNNGV. V lost 6 bases and J 1 base, leaving 4 bases between the germline ends. CDR3 length: 12 residues.

The chain uses TRBV15 and TRBJ1-5; 8 nucleotides align to TRBD1. The V segment lost 0 bases and the J segment 6 bases; nucleotides outside the gene matches: 1. CDR1 is LNHNV and CDR2 is YYDKDF in the germline V gene (reference sequence). There are 14 residues in the CDR3. The CDR3 coding sequence is TGTGCCACCAGCAGAGAACAGGGGGGTCAGCCCCAGCATTTT. Translating it yields CATSREQGGQPQHF.

The chain uses TRBV30 and TRBJ2-5; no definite D call. The CDR3 sequence is 12 residues long. The germline gives CDR1 GTSNPN, CDR2 SVGIG (reference sequence). The ends were cut back, 5 bases at V and 3 bases at J, with 10 bases in the middle. The CDR3 here is CAWALNKETQYF. CDR3 DNA: TGTGCCTGGGCCCTTAATAAAGAGACCCAGTACTTC.

The rearrangement uses TRBV7-2 and TRBJ2-7; 9 bases line up with TRBD1. CDR1 and CDR2 (germline): SGHTA, FQGNSA. The trim removed 3 bases at V and 2 bases at J, leaving 2 bases unmatched. This CDR3 has 14 residues. The CDR3 DNA reads as TGTGCCAGCAGCTTCGACAGGGGGACCTACGAGCAGTACTTC. Protein: CASSFDRGTYEQYF.

The V call is TRBV27, the J call TRBJ1-5, with D unresolved. CDR1 is MNHEY, CDR2 SMNVEV, per germline (reference sequence). The CDR3 has 13 amino acids. V was shortened by 2 bases and J by 4 bases, with 6 bases between the two germline ends. CDR3 sequence: CASSLQVNQPQHF. In DNA, the CDR3 is TGTGCCAGCAGTTTACAGGTTAATCAGCCCCAGCATTTT.

The chain employs TRBV4-1 and TRBJ1-1, with TRBD1 as a possible D gene (6 bases). Looked up from germline, CDR1 is MGHRA and CDR2 is YSYEKL. The CDR3 runs to 13 residues. Trimming took 3 bases from V and 5 from J, leaving 10 bases between them. The chain's CDR3 is CASSHQGGTEAFF. The CDR3 DNA reads as TGCGCCAGCAGCCATCAAGGGGGTACTGAAGCTTTCTTT.

This chain links TRBV14 with TRBJ2-2; 9 bases are a match to TRBD2. Germline V gene data show CDR1 as SGHDN and CDR2 as FVKESK. Losses at the gene ends were 4 bases for V and 0 bases for J; bases not matched to a gene: 6. CDR3 length: 17 residues. The CDR3 bases are TGTGCCAGCAGCCTTCGACTAGCGGCAGCGAACACCGGGGAGCTGTTTTTT. This encodes CASSLRLAAANTGELFF.

This clone has a count of ten or more. The CDR3 loop reads CASSTNRTGIMKPQHF. The CDR3 coding sequence is TGTGCCAGCTCAACTAACAGGACAGGGATAATGAAGCCCCAGCATTTT. The chain uses TRBV18 and TRBJ1-5; TRBD1 aligns across 8 bases. This CDR3 spans 16 amino acids. J lost 8 bases, V lost 5 bases, and 14 bases had no gene match. Germline-derived CDR1 and CDR2 are KGHSH and LQKENI.

This clone was observed once. J is TRBJ1-2 and V is TRBV10-3, with 8 nucleotides matching TRBD1. The length of the CDR3 is 16 residues. CDR1 is ENHRY and CDR2 is SYGVKD in the germline V gene. J lost 4 bases, V lost 3 bases, and 10 bases had no gene match. CDR3 nucleotides: TGTGCCATCAGTGACCGAGGACAGGGCCCCGTCTATGGCTACACCTTC. Protein sequence: CAISDRGQGPVYGYTF.